These 30 T cell receptor beta chains share one sample of origin, sequenced in a study of cytomegalovirus exposure and HLA in healthy donors. Both 60 Vbeta primers and 13 Jbeta primers went into the PCR. TCRdb keeps only in-frame clones here, not all; method: immunoSEQ multiplex PCR. Found here are approximately 75,000 clones, about 79% of them singletons; the top ten hold about 19%. The sequenced sample was PBMCs. Every receptor here comes from a man in his 70s in good health and CMV-seropositive.

The chain carries TRBV4-2 and TRBJ2-1, with 13 bases lining up with TRBD2. V was clipped by 4 bases and J by 8 bases; unmatched bases: 5. Germline CDR1 reads LGHNA; CDR2 reads YNFKEQ. CDR3 length: 15 residues. The CDR3 DNA reads as TGTGCCAGCAGCCCGGGACTAGCGGGATTTCATGAGCAGTTCTTC. Translating it yields CASSPGLAGFHEQFF.

The chain joins TRBV2 to TRBJ1-3, with D uncertain. This CDR3 has 13 residues. V lost 6 bases, J lost 4 bases, and 10 bases lay in between. The germline gives CDR1 SNHLY, CDR2 FYNNEI. This chain's CDR3 is CASREGGGNTIYF. As DNA, the CDR3 is TGTGCCAGCAGGGAGGGAGGAGGAAACACCATATATTTT.

The chain employs TRBV2 and TRBJ1-2; D call uncertain. With 0 bases removed from V and 2 bases from J, the gap between germline ends came to 16 bases. The CDR3 is 17 amino acids. In germline, CDR1 is SNHLY, CDR2 FYNNEI. The CDR3 protein is CASSEAGSSWQNYGYTF. The CDR3 DNA sequence: TGTGCCAGCAGTGAAGCTGGTTCTTCGTGGCAAAACTATGGCTACACCTTC.

The chain combines TRBV5-4 with TRBJ1-4; 8 bases fit TRBD1. J was trimmed by 8 bases and V by 3 bases; bases with no gene match: 6. CDR1 is SGHNT and CDR2 is YYREEE in the germline V gene (reference sequence). The CDR3 has 14 residues. The chain's CDR3 is CASSSDRAGEKLFF. The CDR3 DNA sequence: TGTGCCAGCAGCTCGGACAGGGCGGGGGAAAAACTGTTTTTT.

This chain uses TRBV7-6 with TRBJ1-1, with D perhaps TRBD1 (6 bases). V was cut by 5 bases and J by 5 bases, with 12 bases left in between. CDR3 length: 13 residues. Germline CDR1 reads SGHVS; CDR2 reads FNYEAQ. CDR3 in amino acids: CASSPTQGTEAFF. In nucleotides, the CDR3 is TGTGCCAGCAGCCCGACACAGGGAACTGAAGCTTTCTTT. Looking up the rest from reference TRBV7-6 and TRBJ1-1 gives the full variable domain: GAGVSQSPRYKVTKRGQDVALRCDPISGHVSLYWYRQALGQGPEFLTYFNYEAQQDKSGLPNDRFSAERPEGSISTLTIQRTEQRDSAMYRCASSPTQGTEAFFGQGTRLTVV.

V is TRBV19 and J is TRBJ1-2; possible D gene TRBD1, 5 bases. From germline, CDR1 is LNHDA and CDR2 SQIVND (reference sequence). The CDR3 length is 15 residues. V shed 2 bases and J shed 8 bases, with 18 bases lying between them. The CDR3 here is CASSIQGPLGGGYTF. The CDR3 DNA is TGTGCCAGTAGTATACAGGGCCCCCTTGGTGGCGGCTACACCTTC.

CDR3 sequence (DNA): TGTGCCAGCAGTTTGAGTCCTAGAACCTACGAGCAGTACTTC. Translation gives CASSLSPRTYEQYF. The chain recombines TRBV28 with TRBJ2-7, with no clear D. The germline CDR1 and CDR2 sequences are MDHEN and SYDVKM. Trimming left V 3 bases short and J 2 bases short, with 11 bases between. This CDR3 comprises 14 residues.

V and J are TRBV4-3 and TRBJ2-1, with D perhaps TRBD2 (5 bases). The CDR3 loop spans 13 amino acids. V gave up 0 bases and J gave up 9 bases, with 9 bases separating them. Germline-derived CDR1 and CDR2 are LGHNA and YSLEER. CDR3 amino acids: CASSQEMAGEQFF. The CDR3 region has the DNA TGCGCCAGCAGCCAAGAAATGGCGGGTGAGCAGTTCTTC.

This clone is a singleton in its sample. The chain combines TRBV10-3 with TRBJ2-3, with 8 bases identical to TRBD2. CDR1 ENHRY and CDR2 SYGVKD come from the germline V gene. CDR3 length: 15 amino acids. Trimming at V came to 2 bases and at J to 4 bases, leaving 5 bases not matched to a gene. CDR3 protein: CAISEASGYSDTQYF. The CDR3, as DNA: TGTGCCATCAGTGAGGCTAGCGGGTATTCAGATACGCAGTATTTT.

This chain uses TRBV18 with TRBJ2-2; tentative D call: TRBD1 (6 bases). CDR3 length: 14 residues. The V gene lost 6 bases and the J gene lost 9 bases, with 17 bases spanning the gap. The germline V gene encodes CDR1 KGHSH and CDR2 LQKENI. DNA for the CDR3: TGTGCCAGCTCCATATCAGGGGCTAATAGGGAGCTGTTTTTT. Encoded protein: CASSISGANRELFF.

The chain couples TRBV5-1 to TRBJ1-2; 7 nucleotides agree with TRBD1. The V gene end was trimmed by 0 bases and the J gene end by 8 bases; junction bases not matched to a gene: 7. Germline CDR1 and CDR2: SGHRS and YFSETQ. CDR3 length: 14 residues. Written as DNA, the CDR3 is TGCGCCAGCAGCTTGGACGGCCAGGGGGAAGGCTACACCTTC. Translated, it gives CASSLDGQGEGYTF. Full variable domain (outside the CDR3, taken from reference TRBV5-1 and TRBJ1-2): KAGVTQTPRYLIKTRGQQVTLSCSPISGHRSVSWYQQTPGQGLQFLFEYFSETQRNKGNFPGRFSGRQFSNSRSEMNVSTLELGDSALYLCASSLDGQGEGYTFGSGTRLTVV.

The chain is built from TRBV19 and TRBJ2-2; weak D call: TRBD2 (6 bases). Trimming took off 7 bases at V and 5 bases at J, with 11 bases between the two ends. The CDR3 sequence is 13 residues long. Germline V gene lookup returns CDR1 LNHDA and CDR2 SQIVND (reference sequence). CDR3 in DNA: TGTGCCAGTAACGAGGGAGGAACCGGGGAGCTGTTTTTT. Protein: CASNEGGTGELFF.

The chain employs TRBV5-1 and TRBJ2-1; 8 bases are shared with TRBD2. V trimming: 0 bases; J trimming: 7 bases; junction bases outside the gene matches: 9. The germline gives CDR1 SGHRS, CDR2 YFSETQ. The CDR3 covers 16 residues. CDR3 sequence (DNA): TGCGCCAGCAGCTTGGCCAGGGAGTTAGCGGGGAATGAGCAGTTCTTC. Its translation: CASSLARELAGNEQFF.

This chain uses TRBV7-9 with TRBJ2-3; TRBD2 might be the D (5 bases). V gave up 7 bases and J gave up 0 bases, with 8 bases separating them. Looked up from germline, CDR1 is SEHNR and CDR2 is FQNEAQ (reference sequence). The CDR3 loop spans 13 amino acids. Written as DNA, the CDR3 is TGTGCCAGCACGACTATAAGCACAGATACGCAGTATTTT. Amino acids: CASTTISTDTQYF.

V and J are TRBV28 and TRBJ1-5; tentative D call: TRBD1 (5 bases). Germline lookup yields CDR1 MDHEN and CDR2 SYDVKM. This CDR3 region has 14 residues. V was shortened by 6 bases and J by 5 bases, with 14 bases between the two germline ends. CDR3 region: CASSPGGGHQPQHF. CDR3 coding DNA: TGTGCCAGCAGCCCGGGGGGGGGTCATCAGCCCCAGCATTTT.

The DNA for the CDR3 is TGTGCCTGGAGCACCGACAGGGAAAATTCACCCCTCCACTTT. This codes for CAWSTDRENSPLHF. The chain has TRBV30 and TRBJ1-6, with 7 nucleotides matching TRBD1. Trimming took 3 bases from V and 7 from J; bases not matched to a gene: 6. The CDR3 sequence is 14 residues long. Germline CDR1 and CDR2: GTSNPN and SVGIG (reference sequence).

J is TRBJ2-7 and V is TRBV28; 10 nucleotides agree with TRBD1. Germline V lookup: CDR1 MDHEN, CDR2 SYDVKM. CDR3 length equals 17 residues. V lost 5 bases and J lost 2; bases outside the gene matches: 12. The chain's CDR3 is CASSRRTGGISPYEQYF. Written as DNA, the CDR3 is TGTGCCAGCAGTAGGCGGACAGGGGGAATCTCCCCCTACGAGCAGTACTTC.

The CDR3 loop is CASSAGLAGGTGELFF. CDR3 coding DNA: TGTGCCAGCAGTGCGGGACTAGCGGGGGGCACCGGGGAGCTGTTTTTT. The chain combines TRBV2 with TRBJ2-2; 15 bases agree with TRBD2. The CDR3 has 16 amino acids. Germline CDR1 and CDR2: SNHLY and FYNNEI. The J segment lost 4 bases and the V segment lost 4 bases, leaving 1 base of the junction unmatched.

The chain has TRBV5-1 and TRBJ1-1, with D possibly TRBD1 on 5 matching bases. Trimming pared 3 bases from V and 11 bases from J, leaving 29 bases between. The CDR3 is made up of 17 amino acids. Germline CDR1 SGHRS, CDR2 YFSETQ. The CDR3, as DNA: TGCGCCAGCAGCTACGAAGGGGTCTGGCCCTCCAGGAACGTGGCTTTCTTT. Translation gives CASSYEGVWPSRNVAFF.

This clone appeared a single time. Compared with germline, one end of the junction differs, possibly owing to a read error. The chain is built from TRBV18 and TRBJ2-3; a possible D gene is TRBD2 (6 bases). The CDR3 loop spans 15 amino acids. Germline loops: CDR1 KGHSH, CDR2 LQKENI. As DNA, the CDR3 is TGTGCCAGCTCACCACAGGGCACTAGCACAGATACGCAGTGTTTT. Translation: CASSPQGTSTDTQCF.

V and J are TRBV5-1 and TRBJ1-3; 11 bases are shared with TRBD1. V trimming: 8 bases; J trimming: 6 bases; junction bases outside the gene matches: 10. The CDR3 sequence is 15 residues long. Germline V gene lookup returns CDR1 SGHRS and CDR2 YFSETQ. The CDR3 spells CASTTGTGGSNTIYF. The CDR3 DNA sequence: TGCGCCAGTACGACCGGGACAGGGGGTTCAAACACCATATATTTT.

This chain joins TRBV15 and TRBJ1-1, with D unclear. With 2 bases removed from V and 3 bases from J, the gap between germline ends came to 4 bases. Germline V gene sequence: CDR1 LNHNV, CDR2 YYDKDF (reference sequence). The CDR3 length is 12 residues. This CDR3 reads CATSRRDTEAFF. Written as DNA, the CDR3 is TGTGCCACCAGCAGACGGGACACTGAAGCTTTCTTT.

The chain links TRBV4-3 to TRBJ1-6, with 7 bases aligning to TRBD1. CDR1 LGHNA and CDR2 YSLEER come from the germline V gene. The CDR3 is 15 amino acids. J gave up 9 bases and V 0 bases, and 5 bases lay outside the gene matches. For the CDR3, the DNA is TGCGCCAGCAGCCAAGAGACAGGGAAGTTTTCACCCCTCCACTTT. Encoded protein: CASSQETGKFSPLHF.

V is TRBV30 and J is TRBJ2-4; 9 bases align to TRBD1. The CDR3 contains 14 residues. Germline-derived CDR1 and CDR2 are GTSNPN and SVGIG (reference sequence). Trimming cost V 0 bases and J 7 bases; bases outside gene matches: 4. The DNA of the CDR3 is TGTGCCTGGAGTGTAGGGACAGGGAGGAACATTCAGTACTTC. It encodes CAWSVGTGRNIQYF.

The CDR3 bases are TGTGCCTGGAGCGGGACTAGCGGGAGCACAGATACGCAGTATTTT. Protein sequence: CAWSGTSGSTDTQYF. The V gene is TRBV30, the J gene TRBJ2-3, with 12 bases lining up with TRBD2. Germline CDR1 is GTSNPN and CDR2 is SVGIG (reference sequence). The CDR3 consists of 15 residues. Trimming took 3 bases from V and 0 from J; bases not matched to a gene: 1.

This chain connects TRBV10-3 to TRBJ1-5; 10 bases agree with TRBD1. Trimming took 7 bases from V and 7 from J; bases not matched to a gene: 4. The length of the CDR3 is 13 residues. Germline V lookup: CDR1 ENHRY, CDR2 SYGVKD. The CDR3 loop reads CAITGTGEQPQHF. CDR3 DNA sequence: TGTGCCATCACCGGGACAGGGGAACAGCCCCAGCATTTT.

The chain combines TRBV29-1 with TRBJ2-7, with D maybe TRBD2 (5 bases). The germline V gene encodes CDR1 SQVTM and CDR2 ANQGSEA. The V gene lost 3 bases and the J gene lost 4 bases, with 10 bases spanning the gap. The CDR3 extends over 12 amino acids. CDR3 sequence (DNA): TGCAGCGTTGAGCTAGCCCGGTACGAGCAGTACTTC. It translates to CSVELARYEQYF.

This clone has just a few counts. The chain couples TRBV7-2 to TRBJ1-5, with D unresolved. Germline V gene lookup returns CDR1 SGHTA and CDR2 FQGNSA. This CDR3 has 15 residues. The V end was cut by 1 base, the J end by 6 bases, with 13 bases between. CDR3 amino acids: CASSLGVGVSQPQHF. CDR3 coding DNA: TGTGCCAGCAGCTTAGGGGTCGGGGTGAGTCAGCCCCAGCATTTT.

The CDR3 protein is CASRQRTTYNEQFF. The DNA for the CDR3 is TGTGCCAGCAGACAACGGACAACTTACAATGAGCAGTTCTTC. The rearrangement uses TRBV5-8 and TRBJ2-1, with D perhaps TRBD1 (5 bases). The germline CDR1 and CDR2 sequences are SGHTS and YDEGEE. The CDR3 is 14 residues long. The V end was cut by 5 bases, the J end by 4 bases, with 13 bases between.

The rearrangement links TRBV6-1 to TRBJ1-4; D may be TRBD1 (6 bases). The germline V gene has CDR1 MNHNS and CDR2 SASEGT. Trimming removed 3 bases from V and 8 bases from J, with 16 bases in between. CDR3 length: 15 residues. Written as DNA, the CDR3 is TGTGCCAGCAGTGATAGTCAGGGGAGACAGGAAAAACTGTTTTTT. Its protein is CASSDSQGRQEKLFF.